Each of the 16 T cell receptor beta chains below was sequenced from the same sample in a study of blood T cell repertoires in COVID-19. The method was immunoSEQ multiplex PCR; TCRdb's version includes in-frame clones alone and lacks a portion of them. The sample contains fewer than 500,000 clones, roughly nine tenths of which appear only once. Source material: PBMCs or T cells enriched from blood (not recorded which). All receptors come from a man aged 30 to 39 who had recovered from COVID-19.

This rearrangement joins TRBV27 to TRBJ1-5, with a tentative D call TRBD1 (5 bases). CDR1 is MNHEY, CDR2 SMNVEV, per germline (reference sequence). The length of the CDR3 is 15 residues. V shed 2 bases and J shed 7 bases, with 15 bases lying between them. The CDR3 DNA reads as TGTGCCAGCAGTTTAGGAGGGGACCCCCCACAGCCCCAGCATTTT. As protein: CASSLGGDPPQPQHF.

The J gene is TRBJ2-7, the V gene TRBV6-2 or TRBV6-3; 12 bases are shared with TRBD2. J gave up 1 base and V 2 bases, and 3 bases lay outside the gene matches. The CDR3 has 16 amino acids. CDR1 and CDR2 from the germline V gene are MNHEY and SVGEGT. CDR3 in DNA: TGTGCCAGCAGTTACACTAGCGGGAGGAGATCCTACGAGCAGTACTTC. Translating it yields CASSYTSGRRSYEQYF.

This clone appeared once. This chain's CDR3 is CASSPGTSSTDTQYF. The DNA for the CDR3 is TGTGCCAGCAGTCCTGGGACTAGCAGTACAGATACGCAGTATTTT. This chain uses TRBV27 with TRBJ2-3, with 9 nucleotides matching TRBD2. The CDR3 has 15 residues. The junction had 6 bases not matched to a gene; V was cut back by 5 bases and J by 3 bases. Germline V CDR1 and CDR2: MNHEY, SMNVEV (reference sequence).

V gene TRBV19 combines with J gene TRBJ2-5, with 12 bases matching TRBD2. V was clipped by 6 bases and J by 1 base; unmatched bases: 12. Per the germline V gene, CDR1 is LNHDA and CDR2 is SQIVND (reference sequence). This CDR3 has 18 residues. The CDR3 protein is CASSRTSGDPTRQETQYF. CDR3 coding DNA: TGTGCCAGTAGCCGGACTAGCGGGGACCCGACGCGCCAAGAGACCCAGTACTTC.

The chain carries TRBV5-4 and TRBJ1-6; D is uncertain. V lost 2 bases and J 7 bases, leaving 7 bases between the germline ends. The CDR3 sequence is 13 residues long. Per the germline V gene, CDR1 is SGHNT and CDR2 is YYREEE (reference sequence). CDR3 region: CASSFESNSPLHF. The CDR3 bases are TGTGCCAGCAGCTTCGAAAGCAATTCACCCCTCCACTTT.

This clone has a single count. V and J are TRBV28 and TRBJ2-5, with 7 nucleotides matching TRBD1. The CDR3 runs 14 residues. Losses at the gene ends were 5 bases for V and 1 base for J; bases not matched to a gene: 4. Germline-derived CDR1 and CDR2 are MDHEN and SYDVKM. This CDR3 reads CASSKTGIQETQYF. CDR3 bases: TGTGCCAGCAGTAAGACAGGGATCCAAGAGACCCAGTACTTC.

The chain uses TRBV3-1 (or the pseudogene TRBV3-2) and TRBJ2-4, with TRBD2 matching 12 bases. The trim removed 4 bases at V and 0 bases at J, leaving 7 bases unmatched. CDR1 is LGHDT, CDR2 YNNKEL, per germline (reference sequence). The CDR3 is 18 residues long. Written as DNA, the CDR3 is TGTGCCAGCAGCCCCCTAGCGGGGGGGGCTCTAGCCAAAAACATTCAGTACTTC. This gives the protein CASSPLAGGALAKNIQYF.

The CDR3 nucleotides are TGTGCCAGCGATACCCCGACAGGGGGCGCCGTCAATGAGCAGTTCTTC. Amino acid sequence: CASDTPTGGAVNEQFF. This sequence joins TRBV28 and TRBJ2-1; 10 nucleotides line up with TRBD1. Germline V gene data show CDR1 as MDHEN and CDR2 as SYDVKM. The ends lost 8 bases at V and 6 bases at J; junction bases unmatched: 13. The CDR3 extends over 16 amino acids.

The chain joins TRBV28 to TRBJ2-7; D perhaps matches TRBD2 (5 bases). Germline V gene sequence: CDR1 MDHEN, CDR2 SYDVKM. V lost 3 bases and J 3 bases, leaving 15 bases between the germline ends. The CDR3 length is 15 residues. Written as DNA, the CDR3 is TGTGCCAGCAGTTTCGGGTGGGAGTCCGACTACGAGCAGTACTTC. As protein: CASSFGWESDYEQYF.

The rearrangement uses TRBV14 and TRBJ2-7; D is perhaps TRBD1 (5 bases). Germline values: CDR1 SGHDN, CDR2 FVKESK. V lost 0 bases to trimming and J lost 9 bases, with 9 bases between them. This CDR3 spans 12 amino acids. In DNA form, the CDR3 reads TGTGCCAGCAGCCAAGAACAGGCCCGGCAGTACTTC. Protein: CASSQEQARQYF.

This clone was picked up one time. It may be a read error: a sequence one base away is much more abundant. The J gene is TRBJ2-5, the V gene TRBV6-5, with 11 positions matching TRBD2. The CDR3 runs 13 residues. The germline V gene has CDR1 MNHEY and CDR2 SVGAGI. V gave up 6 bases and J gave up 4 bases; unmatched junction bases: 1. CDR3 sequence reads: CASSGLAGETQYF. The CDR3 coding sequence is TGTGCCAGCAGCGGACTAGCGGGAGAGACCCAGTACTTC.

This clone occurred a few times. The chain has TRBV4-1 and TRBJ1-6; possible D gene TRBD1, 5 bases. The germline gives CDR1 MGHRA, CDR2 YSYEKL. The CDR3 is made up of 17 amino acids. Trimming left V 2 bases short and J 4 bases short, with 15 bases between. Written as DNA, the CDR3 is TGCGCCAGCAGCCAACCTCGCGGGGACGATTATAATTCACCCCTCCACTTT. Its translation: CASSQPRGDDYNSPLHF.

J is TRBJ2-1 and V is TRBV7-2, with a tentative D call TRBD2 (6 bases). Germline assignment: CDR1 SGHTA and CDR2 FQGNSA. The length of the CDR3 is 15 residues. Trimming stripped 2 bases from V and 1 base from J, with 9 bases between. The CDR3 DNA follows: TGTGCCAGCAGCTTACCCGGGAGTTCCTACAATGAGCAGTTCTTC. Its protein product is CASSLPGSSYNEQFF.

This clone was seen once. The rearrangement joins TRBV5-1 to TRBJ1-1, with TRBD1 matching over 9 bases. This CDR3 has 14 amino acids. Germline values: CDR1 SGHRS, CDR2 YFSETQ. The V and J ends lost 4 bases and 3 bases, in that order; junction bases with no gene match: 4. The CDR3 DNA is TGCGCCAGCAGCCCCCGGGACAGGGACACTGAAGCTTTCTTT. Translation: CASSPRDRDTEAFF.

This rearrangement joins TRBV7-3 to TRBJ2-5, with TRBD2 identical over 7 bases. This CDR3 has 13 residues. The germline V gene has CDR1 SGHTA and CDR2 FQGTGA. Losses at the gene ends were 2 bases for V and 5 bases for J; bases not matched to a gene: 2. The CDR3 spells CASSLGEGETQYF. CDR3 in DNA: TGTGCCAGCAGCTTAGGGGAGGGGGAGACCCAGTACTTC. The full variable domain, with the rest looked up from reference TRBV7-3 and TRBJ2-5, is GAGVSQTPSNKVTEKGKYVELRCDPISGHTALYWYRQSLGQGPEFLIYFQGTGAADDSGLPNDRFFAVRPEGSVSTLKIQRTERGDSAVYLCASSLGEGETQYFGPGTRLLVL.

V usage is TRBV29-1 and J usage is TRBJ2-2, with D unresolved. The germline V and J ends were trimmed by 1 base and 6 bases, with 12 bases remaining between them. Germline CDR1 SQVTM, CDR2 ANQGSEA. This CDR3 contains 14 residues. CDR3 amino acids: CSVEGAELAGELFF. In DNA form, the CDR3 reads TGCAGCGTTGAAGGGGCCGAATTAGCCGGGGAGCTGTTTTTT.